These T cell receptor beta chains were read from a single sample in a study of blood T cell repertoires in COVID-19. The table came from immunoSEQ multiplex PCR; TCRdb's copy has only in-frame clones and leaves some out. The repertoire has around 230,000 clones, about nine tenths of them found once; the top ten carry about 4%. Sequenced sample: PBMCs or T cells enriched from blood (not recorded which). Source of these receptors: a woman aged 40 to 50 with acute COVID-19. Both conserved end residues are part of each CDR3. The order of the fields is V gene, J gene, D gene, CDR3 protein, CDR3 DNA. A D gene is named only where the DNA matches it firmly.

v_gene: TRBV19
j_gene: TRBJ2-3
d_gene: -
CDR3aa: CASNGDTQYF
CDR3nt: TGTGCCAGTAACGGGGATACGCAGTATTTT

v_gene: TRBV7-8
j_gene: TRBJ2-7
d_gene: TRBD1
CDR3aa: CASSLGYDRGAYEQYF
CDR3nt: TGTGCCAGCAGCTTAGGCTACGACAGGGGTGCCTACGAGCAGTACTTC

v_gene: TRBV27
j_gene: TRBJ1-6
d_gene: TRBD1
CDR3aa: CASSPHRPGTGGSFSPLHF
CDR3nt: TGTGCCAGCAGTCCCCACCGCCCAGGGACAGGGGGCTCCTTTTCACCCCTCCACTTT

v_gene: TRBV30
j_gene: TRBJ2-1
d_gene: TRBD2
CDR3aa: CAWSPPKVAGGISEQFF
CDR3nt: TGTGCCTGGAGTCCCCCAAAAGTCGCGGGGGGGATCAGTGAGCAGTTCTTC

v_gene: TRBV3-1/TRBV3-2
j_gene: TRBJ2-2
d_gene: -
CDR3aa: CASSRSQYTGELFF
CDR3nt: TGTGCCAGCAGCCGTAGCCAATACACCGGGGAGCTGTTTTTT

v_gene: TRBV19
j_gene: TRBJ1-3
d_gene: -
CDR3aa: CASSIPLGDAGNTIYF
CDR3nt: TGTGCCAGTAGTATACCCTTGGGCGACGCTGGAAACACCATATATTTT

v_gene: TRBV7-8
j_gene: TRBJ2-7
d_gene: TRBD2
CDR3aa: CASSAWGLAGGSYEQYF
CDR3nt: TGTGCCAGCAGCGCCTGGGGACTAGCGGGGGGCTCCTACGAGCAGTACTTC

v_gene: TRBV7-3
j_gene: TRBJ1-2
d_gene: -
CDR3aa: CASSPTPYYGYTF
CDR3nt: TGTGCCAGCAGCCCCACACCTTACTATGGCTACACCTTC

v_gene: TRBV4-1
j_gene: TRBJ1-2
d_gene: TRBD1
CDR3aa: CASSQRDREANYGYTF
CDR3nt: TGCGCCAGCAGCCAAAGGGACAGGGAAGCTAACTATGGCTACACCTTC

v_gene: TRBV5-1
j_gene: TRBJ2-1
d_gene: TRBD1
CDR3aa: CASSSPGTGVNNEQFF
CDR3nt: TGCGCCAGCAGCTCCCCCGGGACAGGGGTGAACAATGAGCAGTTCTTC

v_gene: TRBV6-9
j_gene: TRBJ1-5
d_gene: -
CDR3aa: CASSYWTGGQPQHF
CDR3nt: TGTGCCAGCAGTTACTGGACGGGGGGTCAGCCCCAGCATTTT